This T cell receptor beta chain emerged from a study of cytomegalovirus exposure and HLA in healthy donors. Study-wide findings and caveats: Reportedly, a later analysis found an Asian-associated ancestry cluster had fewer N-insertions than the approximately 600-donor mean.

The CDR3 covers 11 residues. V was cut by 5 bases and J by 3 bases, with 7 bases left in between. Germline CDR1 reads DFQATT; CDR2 reads SNEGSKA (reference sequence). A remark on this clone: Antigen specificity is unknown. Other DNA sequences in the sample encode the same CDR3.

13 Jbeta primers and 60 Vbeta primers were used for the PCR. Repertoires were generated with immunoSEQ multiplex PCR, while TCRdb's copy carries only in-frame clones and drops some. In the table there are about 120,000 clones, about 78% of which are singletons. The material sequenced was PBMCs. The TCR originated in a woman aged 40 to 49 in good health and CMV-seropositive. J is TRBJ1-2 and V is TRBV20-1, with a tentative D call TRBD1 (6 bases). The CDR3 here is CSASGDYGYTF. CDR3 DNA sequence: TGCAGTGCTTCAGGGGACTATGGCTACACCTTC.